This entry concerns a single T cell receptor beta chain. There is no known antigen for this receptor. Per-base qualities were not stored, and no clone one base away is much larger. This sample is part of a study of CD4 T cells in lung cancer (dated by TCRdb to the late 2010s). In the study overall: The study screened blood T cells of NSCLC patients for responses to candidate mutation-encoded neoepitopes and isolated neoantigen-specific CD4+ T-cell clones and TCRs. The frequency of neoantigen-specific clonotypes in tumor resections, non-adjacent lung and cultured T-cell products was followed using TCRB deep sequencing. Lung adenocarcinoma or squamous cell carcinoma was present in the resected patients, who were aged 60 to 69 at blood donation and were mostly former smokers. Before blood donation, treatments including platinum chemotherapy had been received by the patients, and nivolumab or pembrolizumab had been received by some of the patients. Tumor and non-adjacent lung tissue were obtained from four patients undergoing curative-intent resections for stage I-III non-small cell lung cancer. The investigation overall reported the following: Rather than memory responses to the cancer, some blood-derived responses might reflect cross-reactivity or in vitro priming of naive T cells.

From a lookup of the germline V gene, CDR1 and CDR2 are SGHVS and FNYEAQ. From V the trimming removes 5 bases and from J it removes 9 bases, while the gene matches leave 5 bases of the junction unaccounted for. Reading from cysteine to phenylalanine, the CDR3 counts 14 amino acids. Only the CDR3 region is kept as DNA, spanning 42 bases read in frame from base 1. The library was made by the immunoSEQ multiplex PCR assay. DNA was isolated using Qiagen DNeasy or QIAamp micro DNA kits, and TCRB was sequenced using the Adaptive Biotechnology human TCRB sequencing kit. TCRB libraries were sequenced on an Illumina MiSeq. The study's own analysis went as follows. The kit provider's software was used to analyze TCRB sequence data, and Fisher's exact test was used to test clonotype templates for tumor enrichment. TCRdb took this table from immuneACCESS and kept in-frame rearrangements with V and J called. Such tables lack part of the clones; where checked against another copy, unresolved V genes explain under half of the gap, and the rest is unexplained. V and J calls and clone size are as listed in that table; D and trimming were resolved from the DNA. The sample table shows some 9,300 clones, and around 66% are seen once. Just over 15% of the sample belongs to the ten largest clones.

Non-adjacent lung tissue was collected from the same resection as far as possible from the malignant lesion, at least 3 cm away. This receptor was taken from a man between 60 and 75 years old with non-small cell lung cancer. The chain is encoded by TRBV7-6 joined to TRBJ2-1, with TRBD2 matching 12 junction bases. The specimen sequenced was normal lung tissue taken away from the tumor. The CDR3 corresponds to CASSRTSGAAEQFF. The DNA reads as follows: TGTGCCAGCAGCCGGACTAGCGGGGCCGCTGAGCAGTTCTTC.